This is a list of T cell receptor beta chains from one sample in a study of breast tumors, draining lymph nodes, adjacent tissues. One entry per CDR3 protein, called by TCRdb with MiXCR from the multiplex PCR reads. The table has about 200,000 distinct CDR3 sequences, about 32% seen once. Material: axillary lymph node tissue. The receptors derive from a female donor with breast cancer. Some clones in this sample may be carry-over from other donors' samples. CDR3s include the opening cysteine and the closing phenylalanine or tryptophan. D genes are given only for firm matches. Part of the rows lack a size; the others show once, few, many or a class for expanded clones.

>few|-|TRBV5-1|TRBJ1-1
CASSPGTTRNTEAFF
TGCGCCAGCAGCCCGGGGACAACGAGGAACACTGAAGCTTTCTTT
>many|TRBD2|TRBV6-1|TRBJ2-7
CASSESGEVYEQYF
TGTGCCAGCAGTGAAAGCGGGGAGGTGTACGAGCAGTACTTC
>-|TRBD1|TRBV11-2|TRBJ1-6
CASSLDHGTGHNSPLHF
TGTGCCAGCAGCTTAGATCACGGGACAGGGCATAATTCACCCCTCCACTTT
>many|-|TRBV2|TRBJ2-5
CASWGSGPETQYF
TGTGCCAGCTGGGGATCAGGTCCAGAGACCCAGTACTTC
>many|TRBD1|TRBV10-3|TRBJ1-5
CATGQGVNQPQHF
TGTGCCACCGGACAGGGGGTCAATCAGCCCCAGCATTTT
>many|-|TRBV12-3/TRBV12-4|TRBJ1-2
CASKRRGAAYGYTF
TGTGCCAGCAAACGGAGGGGGGCAGCTTATGGCTACACCTTC
>-|-|TRBV4-1|TRBJ1-2
CASSQARGGGRNYGYTF
TGCGCCAGCAGCCAAGCCCGTGGGGGTGGGAGGAACTATGGCTACACCTTC
>-|-|TRBV7-9|TRBJ2-3
CASVAGRVTDTQYF
TGTGCCAGCGTGGCAGGGCGGGTGACAGATACGCAGTATTTT
>many|-|TRBV5-1|TRBJ2-3
CGWADTQYF
TGCGGGTGGGCAGATACGCAGTATTTT
>many|-|TRBV7-6|TRBJ2-7
CASSSQGYYEQYF
TGTGCCAGCAGCTCCCAGGGTTACTACGAGCAGTACTTC